This section outlines one T cell receptor beta chain sequence together with its context. In this sample, this clonotype turned up once. What antigen it recognizes has not been identified. No base-level quality is on record; no much larger clone is a single base apart. One read is thin evidence. Receptor libraries were prepared by RT-PCR. Data came from a NextSeq 550. TCRdb handled the public reads itself, with Q25 trimming in fastp and clone calling in MiXCR, and kept productive beta chains. Merged by CDR3 protein, the rows form single entries marked with the most common genes and DNA. For this sample there are 200,000 to 250,000 distinct CDR3 sequences; 12% to 15% appear just once. Together, the top ten hold 11% of the sample. The sample belongs to a study of patients and donors after allogeneic stem cell transplantation (dated by TCRdb to the early 2020s). From the cysteine through the phenylalanine, the CDR3 covers 15 amino acids. The only DNA kept is the CDR3, 45 bases in frame from the first base. The germline V gene yields SGHDT for CDR1 and YYEEEE for CDR2. Between the V and J ends, shortened by 3 bases and 0 bases respectively, the junction contains 12 bases.

The sequence derives from a human donor who was either an allogeneic HSCT recipient or a stem cell or donor lymphocyte infusion donor (not recorded which). It is not recorded whose cells these are; they may come from a transplant donor. Recombination linked TRBV5-6 to TRBJ1-1; the D gene assignment is ambiguous. Sequencing input: blood, either unsorted or a sorted T cell fraction (not recorded which). The CDR3 region: CASSSDGRMNTEAFF. Here is the DNA: TGTGCCAGCAGCTCGGACGGTCGAATGAACACTGAAGCTTTCTTT.